The TCR beta chain described here comes from a study of blood T cell repertoires in COVID-19. Across the study: Donors in the United States, Italy and Spain gave samples during acute or convalescent COVID-19. In each case, the material was cDNA or gDNA derived from T cells, B-cell-depleted T cells, or PBMCs.

As originally analysed: Estimated nucleated cell counts came from reference gene primer amplification. Sequencing was performed with immunoSEQ multiplex PCR; in TCRdb, only in-frame clones are kept and a portion is missing. Clonal size and the V and J genes are those of that table, whereas D and trimming came from the DNA. The table includes 65,000 to 95,000 clones, approximately 90% detected once. The sequence was obtained from a man aged 50 to 59 with active COVID-19. What was sequenced was peripheral blood.

CDR3 protein: CASSGQGADNSPLHF. The CDR3 DNA is TGTGCCAGCTCGGGACAGGGGGCGGATAATTCACCCCTCCACTTT. The V and J genes are TRBV18 and TRBJ1-6; 12 bases align to TRBD1. Germline V gene data show CDR1 as KGHSH and CDR2 as LQKENI. The V gene end was trimmed by 6 bases and the J gene end by 5 bases; junction bases not matched to a gene: 2. The CDR3 has 15 residues.